This is a list of T cell receptor beta chains from one sample in a study of identical twins. Via MiXCR, TCRdb re-called the 5' RACE reads, giving one row per CDR3 protein. The table lists approximately 700,000 distinct CDR3 sequences, roughly 18% of them singletons, with around 13% in the top ten. This sample also appeared in a second study, on T cells expressing NK-cell markers.

Specimen: PBMCs. These receptors all come from a woman aged 18-29 years in good health. The CDR3 runs from the conserved cysteine through the conserved F or W. A D gene is named only where the DNA matches it firmly. For some rows the clone size is stated as once, few or many, or as a class when expanded; others skip it.

V: TRBV4-3
J: TRBJ2-1
size: -
D: TRBD2
DNA: TGCGCCAGCAGCCAAGATTTGGCTAGCGGGGGGGGAGAGCAGTTCTTC
CDR3: CASSQDLASGGGEQFF

V: TRBV5-1
J: TRBJ2-3
size: few
D: -
DNA: TGCGCCAGCAGCCCCTCCCCCGCAGGGCCAGATACGCAGTATTTT
CDR3: CASSPSPAGPDTQYF

V: TRBV20-1
J: TRBJ2-2
size: -
D: -
DNA: TGCAGTGCTAGAGTTGGGGAAGCTAACACCGGGGAGCTGTTTTTT
CDR3: CSARVGEANTGELFF

V: TRBV9
J: TRBJ1-1
size: few
D: TRBD1
DNA: TGTGCCAGCAGCGTAGGAGCAGGGGGCCCTGAAGCTTTCTTT
CDR3: CASSVGAGGPEAFF

V: TRBV4-1
J: TRBJ2-7
size: -
D: -
DNA: TGCGCCAGCAGCCAAGACCCGAGGGCGATGCAGTACTTC
CDR3: CASSQDPRAMQYF

V: TRBV7-9
J: TRBJ2-1
size: -
D: TRBD1
DNA: TGTGCCAGCAGCTTAGTAAGGCGTCAGGGGGACAATGAGCAGTTCTTC
CDR3: CASSLVRRQGDNEQFF

V: TRBV2
J: TRBJ2-3
size: -
D: TRBD2
DNA: TGTGCCAGCAGTGCCGTCTGGACTAGCGGGGGGGCGACAGATACGCAGTATTTT
CDR3: CASSAVWTSGGATDTQYF

V: TRBV24-1
J: TRBJ2-2
size: -
D: TRBD1
DNA: TGTGCCACCAGCGAGACAGGGGCCACCGGGGAGCTGTTTTTT
CDR3: CATSETGATGELFF

V: TRBV7-9
J: TRBJ1-1
size: few
D: -
DNA: TGTGCCAGCAGACCAGCTCGACGACCAGAAGCTTTCTTT
CDR3: CASRPARRPEAFF

V: TRBV12-3/TRBV12-4
J: TRBJ2-7
size: many
D: -
DNA: TGTGCCAGCAGTACCCGAGCTGGGAACTCCTACGAGCAGTACTTC
CDR3: CASSTRAGNSYEQYF

V: TRBV6-1
J: TRBJ1-6
size: -
D: TRBD1
DNA: TGTGCCAGCAGTAAACTATTAGACAGGGGTTCACCCCTCCACTTT
CDR3: CASSKLLDRGSPLHF

V: TRBV5-6
J: TRBJ1-1
size: -
D: -
DNA: TGTGCCAGCAGCCTGGGACAAACTCTCCACACTGAAGCTTTCTTT
CDR3: CASSLGQTLHTEAFF

V: TRBV16
J: TRBJ2-7
size: -
D: TRBD1
DNA: TGTGCCAGCAGCCAATCGGCCCCGGGACAGGGCTACGAGCAGTACTTC
CDR3: CASSQSAPGQGYEQYF

V: TRBV4-3
J: TRBJ2-7
size: many
D: -
DNA: TGCGCCAGCAGCCAAGAGGGACTCTATCGGGAGCAGTACTTC
CDR3: CASSQEGLYREQYF

V: TRBV12-3/TRBV12-4
J: TRBJ1-6
size: few
D: -
DNA: TGTGCCAGCAGTCCCTGGACCAACTCACCCCTCCACTTT
CDR3: CASSPWTNSPLHF

V: TRBV5-1
J: TRBJ2-1
size: -
D: -
DNA: TGCGCCAGCAGCTTAAATCCAGCGGGCCACGCCTACAATGAGCAGTTCTTC
CDR3: CASSLNPAGHAYNEQFF

V: TRBV20-1
J: TRBJ2-1
size: -
D: -
DNA: TGCAGTGCTAGAATATTGGGGCAGGGGAACAATGAGCAGTTCTTC
CDR3: CSARILGQGNNEQFF

V: TRBV24-1
J: TRBJ2-3
size: few
D: -
DNA: TGTGCCACCAGTGATCCGTTGGGTACGGACACAGATACGCAGTATTTT
CDR3: CATSDPLGTDTDTQYF

V: TRBV5-1
J: TRBJ1-6
size: few
D: TRBD1
DNA: TGCGCCAGCAGCTTACGGGCAGGGGGCAATAATTCACCCCTCCACTTT
CDR3: CASSLRAGGNNSPLHF